The 5 T cell receptor beta chains below come from one sample, sequenced in a study of CD8 T cells in Susac syndrome. 0.5 to 1 ug RNA was reverse transcribed with random hexamers. TCRdb independently ran MiXCR on the immunoSEQ multiplex PCR reads; one entry per CDR3 protein. The table lists tens of thousands of distinct CDR3 sequences, around 94% of them singletons. The sequenced sample consisted of CD8+ T cells from PBMCs. The receptors shown here come from a human donor in good health.

The rearrangement links TRBV4-3 to TRBJ2-7; D not certain. V was shortened by 0 bases and J by 2 bases, with 8 bases between the two germline ends. The CDR3 length is 14 residues. Per germline, CDR1 LGHNA and CDR2 YSLEER. The CDR3 DNA reads as TGCGCCAGCAGCCAAGATCCAGGCCCCTACGAGCAGTACTTC. Translating gives CASSQDPGPYEQYF.

This sequence joins TRBV4-1 and TRBJ2-3; weak D call: TRBD2 (6 bases). Trimming stripped 5 bases from V and 3 bases from J, with 15 bases between. This CDR3 is built from 15 residues. The germline gives CDR1 MGHRA, CDR2 YSYEKL. This CDR3 reads CASSDHGRPTDTQYF. The CDR3 DNA follows: TGCGCCAGCAGCGACCACGGGAGACCGACAGATACGCAGTATTTT.

CDR3 bases: TGTGCCAGCAGACTTCGGAGGGCCCGACTGGATTCACCCCTCCACTTT. It encodes CASRLRRARLDSPLHF. This chain connects TRBV6-1 to TRBJ1-6; unclear D gene. Germline CDR1 is MNHNS and CDR2 is SASEGT. The V gene lost 6 bases and the J gene lost 8 bases, with 20 bases spanning the gap. This CDR3 is built from 16 residues.

This clonotype is a singleton in its sample. CDR3 bases: TGCGCCAGCAGCCAAGCGGCGGGGTCGAACACTGAAGCTTTCTTT. Its translation: CASSQAAGSNTEAFF. The chain carries TRBV4-1 and TRBJ1-1; unclear D gene. The V gene's germline CDR1 is MGHRA and CDR2 YSYEKL. V was shortened by 1 base and J by 1 base, with 10 bases between the two germline ends. The CDR3 covers 15 residues.

The chain uses TRBV11-2 and TRBJ1-5; perhaps TRBD1 as D (5 bases). V dropped 9 bases and J dropped 2 bases, with 11 bases sitting between them. This CDR3 spans 13 amino acids. Per germline, CDR1 SGHAT and CDR2 FQNNGV. The CDR3 is CASRQGGNQPQHF. As DNA, the CDR3 is TGTGCCAGTCGCCAGGGTGGCAATCAGCCCCAGCATTTT.